This record concerns one T cell receptor beta chain sequence. This entry is derived from a study of blood T cell repertoires in COVID-19. At the level of the study: The study drew acute and convalescent COVID-19 samples from the United States, Italy and Spain. Sample material is recorded as cDNA or gDNA derived from T cells, B-cell-depleted T cells, or PBMCs.

CDR3 length: 15 amino acids. V was shortened by 5 bases and J by 5 bases, with 18 bases between the two germline ends. CDR1 and CDR2 (germline): SGHTA, FQGNSA. This table comes from immunoSEQ multiplex PCR, and its TCRdb copy is limited to in-frame clones, with some not included. The profile shows 46,000 or so clones, roughly 90% of them singletons. The V call is TRBV7-2, the J call TRBJ2-5, with TRBD1 as a possible D gene (5 bases). This clonotype was obtained from a man in his 70s with active COVID-19. Sequences were obtained from peripheral blood. The DNA of the CDR3 is TGTGCCAGCAGCCCTGAGTCAGGGATGTTGGAGACCCAGTACTTC. It translates to CASSPESGMLETQYF. The full variable domain, in which reference TRBV7-2 and TRBJ2-5 provide the parts outside the CDR3, is GAGVSQSPSNKVTEKGKDVELRCDPISGHTALYWYRQSLGQGLEFLIYFQGNSAPDKSGLPSDRFSAERTGGSVSTLTIQRTQQEDSAVYLCASSPESGMLETQYFGPGTRLLVL.